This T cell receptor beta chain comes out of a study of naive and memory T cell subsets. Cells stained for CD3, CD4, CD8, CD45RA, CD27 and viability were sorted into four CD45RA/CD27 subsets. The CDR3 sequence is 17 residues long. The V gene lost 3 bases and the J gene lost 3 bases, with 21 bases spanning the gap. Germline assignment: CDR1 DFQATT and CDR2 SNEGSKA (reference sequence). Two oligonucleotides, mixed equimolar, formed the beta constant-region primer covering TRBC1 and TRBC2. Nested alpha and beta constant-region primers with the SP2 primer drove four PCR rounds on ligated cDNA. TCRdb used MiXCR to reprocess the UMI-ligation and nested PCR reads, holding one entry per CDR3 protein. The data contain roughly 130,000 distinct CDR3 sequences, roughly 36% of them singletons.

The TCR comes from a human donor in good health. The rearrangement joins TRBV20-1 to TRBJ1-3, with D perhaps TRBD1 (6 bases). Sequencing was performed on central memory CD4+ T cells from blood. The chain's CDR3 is CSARGGVRGIGGNTIYF. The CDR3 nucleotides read TGCAGTGCTAGGGGCGGAGTCAGGGGAATTGGTGGAAACACCATATATTTT.